These T cell receptor beta chains were read from a single sample in a study of T cells in tumors after PD-1 blockade. Repertoires were generated with immunoSEQ multiplex PCR, while TCRdb's copy carries only in-frame clones and drops some. The sample lists nearly 25,000 clones, roughly 85% seen once, with 9% to 15% in the top ten. The sample here was PBMCs, taken after anti-PD-1 treatment. These receptors were taken from a human donor with basal cell carcinoma. Each CDR3 is given with its conserved first and last residue. The D gene is left open where the match is weak. Rows may omit the clone size; those that give it use once, few, many or a size class.

D gene: TRBD1
CDR3 length: 15
V gene: TRBV2
J gene: TRBJ1-4
clone size: few
CDR3 DNA: TGTGCCACCCTCGTAAGGACAGGAAAGGATGAAAAACTGTTTTTT
CDR3 protein: CATLVRTGKDEKLFF

D gene: NA
CDR3 length: 12
V gene: TRBV11-3
J gene: TRBJ1-1
clone size: once
CDR3 DNA: TGTGCCAGCAGCTTAGATTCCCGGGGAGCTTTCTTT
CDR3 protein: CASSLDSRGAFF

D gene: TRBD2
CDR3 length: 15
V gene: TRBV6-5
J gene: TRBJ2-5
clone size: NA
CDR3 DNA: TGTGCCAGCAGTAAGACTAGCGGGGGGGCTGAGACCCAGTACTTC
CDR3 protein: CASSKTSGGAETQYF

D gene: NA
CDR3 length: 13
V gene: TRBV27
J gene: TRBJ1-6
clone size: NA
CDR3 DNA: TGTGCCAGCAAGGGCAGCTATAATTCACCCCTCCACTTT
CDR3 protein: CASKGSYNSPLHF

D gene: NA
CDR3 length: 12
V gene: TRBV19
J gene: TRBJ1-1
clone size: NA
CDR3 DNA: TGTGCCAGTAGTATGATAACAGGTGAAGCTTTCTTT
CDR3 protein: CASSMITGEAFF

D gene: NA
CDR3 length: 13
V gene: TRBV3-1/TRBV3-2
J gene: TRBJ1-2
clone size: NA
CDR3 DNA: TGTGCCAGCAGCCAAGAACAAAACTATGGCTACACCTTC
CDR3 protein: CASSQEQNYGYTF

D gene: NA
CDR3 length: 14
V gene: TRBV5-4
J gene: TRBJ2-1
clone size: NA
CDR3 DNA: TGTGCCAGCAGCCGGGACGGGAATTTCAATGAGCAGTTCTTC
CDR3 protein: CASSRDGNFNEQFF

D gene: TRBD1
CDR3 length: 16
V gene: TRBV5-1
J gene: TRBJ2-2
clone size: NA
CDR3 DNA: TGCGCCAGCAGCGCGGCAGGGACAGCCAACACCGGGGAGCTGTTTTTT
CDR3 protein: CASSAAGTANTGELFF

D gene: NA
CDR3 length: 12
V gene: TRBV15
J gene: TRBJ1-2
clone size: NA
CDR3 DNA: TGTGCCACCAGCAGAGAAAACGGGGGCTACACCTTC
CDR3 protein: CATSRENGGYTF

D gene: TRBD1
CDR3 length: 12
V gene: TRBV24-1
J gene: TRBJ1-1
clone size: NA
CDR3 DNA: TGTGCCACCAGTGACAGACAGGGGTCGACTTTCTTT
CDR3 protein: CATSDRQGSTFF

D gene: NA
CDR3 length: 15
V gene: TRBV6-5
J gene: TRBJ1-1
clone size: NA
CDR3 DNA: TGTGCCAGCAGTTTAATAATAGCAGGGAGGACTGAAGCTTTCTTT
CDR3 protein: CASSLIIAGRTEAFF

D gene: NA
CDR3 length: 14
V gene: TRBV2
J gene: TRBJ1-5
clone size: NA
CDR3 DNA: TGTGCCAGCAGTGTACGGGGGGCGAATCAGCCCCAGCATTTT
CDR3 protein: CASSVRGANQPQHF

D gene: TRBD1
CDR3 length: 15
V gene: TRBV6-5
J gene: TRBJ2-1
clone size: NA
CDR3 DNA: TGTGCCAGCAGAATGGGACAGACAGGATACAATGAGCAGTTCTTC
CDR3 protein: CASRMGQTGYNEQFF

D gene: NA
CDR3 length: 14
V gene: TRBV3-1/TRBV3-2
J gene: TRBJ2-5
clone size: once
CDR3 DNA: TGTGCCAGCAGCGGCCGGGGGAGAGGAGAGACCCAGTACTTC
CDR3 protein: CASSGRGRGETQYF

D gene: NA
CDR3 length: 11
V gene: TRBV12-3/TRBV12-4
J gene: TRBJ1-1
clone size: NA
CDR3 DNA: TGTGCCAGCAGTGTCAGAGGTGAAGCTTTCTTT
CDR3 protein: CASSVRGEAFF

D gene: NA
CDR3 length: 15
V gene: TRBV6-5
J gene: TRBJ2-1
clone size: NA
CDR3 DNA: TGTGCCAGCTATAGCCAGAGCGACTCCGCCAATGAGCAGTTCTTC
CDR3 protein: CASYSQSDSANEQFF

D gene: NA
CDR3 length: 12
V gene: TRBV19
J gene: TRBJ1-2
clone size: once
CDR3 DNA: TGTGCCAGTAGTCTAAATCAAGGTGGCTACACCTTC
CDR3 protein: CASSLNQGGYTF

D gene: NA
CDR3 length: 14
V gene: TRBV5-1
J gene: TRBJ2-1
clone size: NA
CDR3 DNA: TGCGCCAGCAGCTTGGGGCAGGGGAGGGATGAGCAGTTCTTC
CDR3 protein: CASSLGQGRDEQFF

D gene: TRBD2
CDR3 length: 15
V gene: TRBV5-4
J gene: TRBJ2-3
clone size: NA
CDR3 DNA: TGTGCCAGCAGCCTTAGCGGGGGGGCTGCAGATACGCAGTATTTT
CDR3 protein: CASSLSGGAADTQYF

D gene: NA
CDR3 length: 15
V gene: TRBV7-9
J gene: TRBJ1-1
clone size: NA
CDR3 DNA: TGTGCCAGCAGCTTATTAGCGGGGGGGAACACTGAAGCTTTCTTT
CDR3 protein: CASSLLAGGNTEAFF

D gene: NA
CDR3 length: 13
V gene: TRBV19
J gene: TRBJ2-1
clone size: NA
CDR3 DNA: TGTGCCAGTAGTGTGTCGGGCGGCAATGAGCAGTTCTTC
CDR3 protein: CASSVSGGNEQFF

D gene: NA
CDR3 length: 15
V gene: TRBV5-1
J gene: TRBJ1-5
clone size: NA
CDR3 DNA: TGCGCCAGCAGCTTGGCCGGTCAGAGCAATCAGCCCCAGCATTTT
CDR3 protein: CASSLAGQSNQPQHF